Listed below are T cell receptor beta chains from one sample, sequenced in a study of yellow fever vaccine responses in identical twins. Each CDR3 protein is one row after TCRdb ran MiXCR on the RT-PCR reads. The table lists roughly 3,600 distinct CDR3 sequences, about 86% of them singletons. The sequencing here drew on T cells from blood (PBMCs), unsorted or a sorted subset (not recorded which), taken before or after yellow fever vaccination (not recorded which). Receptor source: a young woman who received the yellow fever vaccine. Both conserved end residues are part of each CDR3. The order of the fields is D gene, clone size, J gene, V gene, CDR3 protein, CDR3 DNA. The D gene is left open where the match is weak. Not every row has a clone size; where given, it reads once, few, many or a size class.

D gene: -
clone size: -
J gene: TRBJ2-2
V gene: TRBV7-6
CDR3 protein: CASSLQGQGGELFF
CDR3 DNA: TGTGCCAGCAGCTTACAGGGGCAGGGCGGGGAGCTGTTTTTT

D gene: -
clone size: -
J gene: TRBJ1-2
V gene: TRBV14
CDR3 protein: CASSQDRGTGGYTF
CDR3 DNA: TGTGCCAGCAGCCAAGATCGGGGGACGGGTGGCTACACCTTC

D gene: -
clone size: -
J gene: TRBJ2-7
V gene: TRBV6-2/TRBV6-3
CDR3 protein: CASSYFVDSEQYF
CDR3 DNA: TGTGCCAGCAGTTACTTTGTTGACTCCGAGCAGTACTTC

D gene: -
clone size: -
J gene: TRBJ2-4
V gene: TRBV2
CDR3 protein: CATQDRSKHENIQYF
CDR3 DNA: TGTGCCACCCAGGACAGAAGCAAACATGAAAACATTCAGTACTTC

D gene: -
clone size: -
J gene: TRBJ2-3
V gene: TRBV18
CDR3 protein: CASSPNGDTQYF
CDR3 DNA: TGTGCCAGCTCACCAAATGGGGATACGCAGTATTTT

D gene: -
clone size: -
J gene: TRBJ2-1
V gene: TRBV7-2
CDR3 protein: CASSLSRAYNEQFF
CDR3 DNA: TGTGCCAGCAGCTTATCGAGGGCTTACAATGAGCAGTTCTTC

D gene: -
clone size: -
J gene: TRBJ1-2
V gene: TRBV7-6
CDR3 protein: CASGQGSYYGYTF
CDR3 DNA: TGTGCCAGCGGCCAGGGCTCTTACTATGGCTACACCTTC

D gene: -
clone size: -
J gene: TRBJ2-2
V gene: TRBV12-2
CDR3 protein: CASRLDGHRGLPGSCFF
CDR3 DNA: -

D gene: -
clone size: -
J gene: TRBJ1-2
V gene: TRBV28
CDR3 protein: CASSNRDLRKYGYTF
CDR3 DNA: TGTGCCAGCAGTAACCGGGACCTCCGAAAGTATGGCTACACCTTC

D gene: -
clone size: -
J gene: TRBJ1-2
V gene: TRBV29-1
CDR3 protein: CSVESGALLYGYTF
CDR3 DNA: TGCAGCGTTGAGTCAGGGGCCTTGCTCTATGGCTACACCTTC

D gene: -
clone size: -
J gene: TRBJ2-1
V gene: TRBV19
CDR3 protein: CAIRSPPINEQFF
CDR3 DNA: TGTGCCATTAGGTCCCCACCGATCAATGAGCAGTTCTTC

D gene: -
clone size: -
J gene: TRBJ2-3
V gene: TRBV29-1
CDR3 protein: CSVVYVLFDTQYF
CDR3 DNA: TGCAGCGTTGTTTACGTCCTCTTCGATACGCAGTATTTT

D gene: -
clone size: -
J gene: TRBJ2-1
V gene: TRBV20-1
CDR3 protein: CSATVPGPAGGQFF
CDR3 DNA: TGCAGTGCTACAGTCCCCGGTCCGGCGGGTGGGCAGTTCTTC

D gene: -
clone size: few
J gene: TRBJ2-7
V gene: TRBV2
CDR3 protein: CASHQGQVRGHEQYF
CDR3 DNA: TGTGCCAGCCACCAGGGTCAAGTAAGGGGACACGAGCAGTACTTC

D gene: TRBD2
clone size: few
J gene: TRBJ2-1
V gene: TRBV29-1
CDR3 protein: CSVESGGYNEQFF
CDR3 DNA: TGCAGCGTTGAATCGGGAGGTTACAATGAGCAGTTCTTC

D gene: -
clone size: -
J gene: TRBJ1-6
V gene: TRBV7-9
CDR3 protein: CASTQGYNSPLHF
CDR3 DNA: TGTGCCAGCACACAGGGTTACAATTCACCCCTCCACTTT

D gene: -
clone size: once
J gene: TRBJ1-1
V gene: TRBV29-1
CDR3 protein: CSVPTASNTEAFF
CDR3 DNA: TGCAGCGTCCCGACAGCATCGAACACTGAAGCTTTCTTT

D gene: -
clone size: -
J gene: TRBJ1-1
V gene: TRBV18
CDR3 protein: CASSPSPPGLPTEAFF
CDR3 DNA: TGTGCCAGCTCACCCTCCCCTCCCGGACTGCCCACTGAAGCTTTCTTT

D gene: TRBD2
clone size: -
J gene: TRBJ2-1
V gene: TRBV14
CDR3 protein: CASSQVSLAGRYNEEFF
CDR3 DNA: TGTGCCAGCAGCCAAGTGTCCCTAGCGGGTCGCTACAATGAGGAGTTCTTC

D gene: -
clone size: -
J gene: TRBJ2-7
V gene: TRBV20-1
CDR3 protein: CSASGSRYEQYF
CDR3 DNA: TGCAGTGCTAGCGGGAGTCGCTACGAGCAGTACTTC

D gene: -
clone size: -
J gene: TRBJ1-4
V gene: TRBV2
CDR3 protein: CASSEAQAATNEKLFF
CDR3 DNA: TGTGCCAGCAGTGAAGCCCAGGCTGCAACTAATGAAAAACTGTTTTTT

D gene: TRBD1
clone size: -
J gene: TRBJ1-2
V gene: TRBV29-1
CDR3 protein: CSVDSQGATENGYTF
CDR3 DNA: TGCAGCGTTGATAGCCAGGGGGCGACGGAGAATGGCTACACCTTC

D gene: TRBD2
clone size: -
J gene: TRBJ2-1
V gene: TRBV11-2
CDR3 protein: CASSLWTSGIHNEQFF
CDR3 DNA: TGTGCCAGCAGCTTATGGACTAGCGGTATCCACAATGAGCAGTTCTTC

D gene: TRBD1
clone size: -
J gene: TRBJ1-5
V gene: TRBV18
CDR3 protein: CASSPPGQGQPQHF
CDR3 DNA: TGTGCCAGCTCACCGCCGGGACAGGGTCAGCCCCAGCATTTT

D gene: -
clone size: -
J gene: TRBJ2-1
V gene: TRBV11-1
CDR3 protein: CASSLVGANEQFF
CDR3 DNA: TGTGCCAGCAGCTTAGTAGGAGCCAATGAGCAGTTCTTC

D gene: -
clone size: -
J gene: TRBJ1-2
V gene: TRBV7-1
CDR3 protein: CASSPRGDGYYGYTF
CDR3 DNA: TGTGCCAGCAGCCCACGGGGGGACGGGTACTATGGCTACACCTTC

D gene: -
clone size: -
J gene: TRBJ2-7
V gene: TRBV10-1
CDR3 protein: CASSEGQSESSYEQYF
CDR3 DNA: TGCGCCAGCAGTGAAGGGCAGTCCGAATCCTCCTACGAGCAGTACTTC

D gene: TRBD1
clone size: once
J gene: TRBJ1-2
V gene: TRBV5-4
CDR3 protein: CASSLQGVSYGYTF
CDR3 DNA: TGTGCCAGCAGCTTACAGGGGGTGAGCTATGGCTACACCTTC

D gene: TRBD1
clone size: few
J gene: TRBJ2-3
V gene: TRBV29-1
CDR3 protein: CSVGEGANTDTQYF
CDR3 DNA: TGCAGCGTTGGCGAGGGGGCGAACACAGATACGCAGTATTTT

D gene: -
clone size: -
J gene: TRBJ2-3
V gene: TRBV29-1
CDR3 protein: CSAGRFTDTQYF
CDR3 DNA: TGCAGCGCCGGACGGTTCACAGATACGCAGTATTTT

D gene: TRBD1
clone size: -
J gene: TRBJ2-1
V gene: TRBV19
CDR3 protein: CASSIDVNRGHNEQFF
CDR3 DNA: TGTGCCAGTAGTATAGATGTCAACAGGGGTCACAATGAGCAGTTCTTC

D gene: -
clone size: -
J gene: TRBJ2-1
V gene: TRBV12-3/TRBV12-4
CDR3 protein: CASSLPDHAREQFF
CDR3 DNA: TGTGCCAGCAGTTTACCCGACCATGCTCGTGAGCAGTTCTTC

D gene: TRBD1
clone size: -
J gene: TRBJ1-5
V gene: TRBV18
CDR3 protein: CASSGQGASNQPQHF
CDR3 DNA: TGTGCCAGCTCAGGACAGGGGGCTAGCAATCAGCCCCAGCATTTT

D gene: -
clone size: -
J gene: TRBJ1-5
V gene: TRBV15
CDR3 protein: CATSIERNNQPQHF
CDR3 DNA: TGTGCCACCAGCATAGAACGGAACAATCAGCCCCAGCATTTT

D gene: -
clone size: -
J gene: TRBJ2-1
V gene: TRBV7-1
CDR3 protein: CASSVLGELSSYNEQFF
CDR3 DNA: TGTGCCAGCAGCGTACTGGGGGAACTGAGCTCCTACAATGAGCAGTTCTTC

D gene: -
clone size: -
J gene: TRBJ1-6
V gene: TRBV12-3/TRBV12-4
CDR3 protein: CASSLGRTNSPLHF
CDR3 DNA: TGTGCCAGCAGTCTGGGACGGACCAATTCACCCCTCCACTTT

D gene: -
clone size: -
J gene: TRBJ1-1
V gene: TRBV9
CDR3 protein: CASSVVPGDGTEAFF
CDR3 DNA: TGTGCCAGCAGCGTAGTGCCGGGGGACGGCACTGAAGCTTTCTTT

D gene: TRBD2
clone size: -
J gene: TRBJ2-1
V gene: TRBV9
CDR3 protein: CASSVAGGGTYNEQFF
CDR3 DNA: TGTGCCAGCAGCGTAGCGGGCGGGGGGACCTACAATGAGCAGTTCTTC

D gene: -
clone size: -
J gene: TRBJ2-3
V gene: TRBV6-1
CDR3 protein: CASSGLEGTDTQYF
CDR3 DNA: TGTGCCAGCAGCGGACTGGAAGGCACAGATACGCAGTATTTT

D gene: TRBD1
clone size: few
J gene: TRBJ1-5
V gene: TRBV10-3
CDR3 protein: CAISESQGGSNQPQHF
CDR3 DNA: TGTGCCATCAGTGAGTCACAGGGGGGTAGCAATCAGCCCCAGCATTTT

D gene: -
clone size: -
J gene: TRBJ2-7
V gene: TRBV5-4
CDR3 protein: CASSWGNEQYF
CDR3 DNA: TGTGCCAGCAGCTGGGGGAACGAGCAGTACTTC

D gene: -
clone size: -
J gene: TRBJ1-1
V gene: TRBV18
CDR3 protein: CASSPTGDLAFF
CDR3 DNA: TGTGCCAGCTCACCAACCGGGGATCTAGCTTTCTTT

D gene: -
clone size: -
J gene: TRBJ2-5
V gene: TRBV11-3
CDR3 protein: CASSRGGQETQYF
CDR3 DNA: TGTGCCAGCAGCCGGGGAGGACAAGAGACCCAGTACTTC

D gene: TRBD1
clone size: -
J gene: TRBJ1-5
V gene: TRBV20-1
CDR3 protein: CSAGDSQPQHF
CDR3 DNA: TGCAGTGCTGGGGACAGCCAGCCCCAGCATTTT

D gene: -
clone size: -
J gene: TRBJ1-2
V gene: TRBV6-1
CDR3 protein: CASSEFQDGLYGYTF
CDR3 DNA: TGTGCCAGCAGTGAATTTCAGGATGGTTTATATGGCTACACCTTC

D gene: TRBD2
clone size: -
J gene: TRBJ2-3
V gene: TRBV7-6
CDR3 protein: CASSQRGVDTDTQYF
CDR3 DNA: TGTGCCAGCAGCCAGCGGGGTGTGGACACAGATACGCAGTATTTT

D gene: TRBD1
clone size: -
J gene: TRBJ1-1
V gene: TRBV5-1
CDR3 protein: CASSPTGVNSEAFF
CDR3 DNA: TGCGCCAGCAGCCCGACAGGGGTGAATTCTGAAGCTTTCTTT

D gene: -
clone size: -
J gene: TRBJ2-1
V gene: TRBV2
CDR3 protein: CASSDRLSSYNEQFF
CDR3 DNA: TGTGCCAGCAGCGACAGACTTAGCTCCTACAATGAGCAGTTCTTC

D gene: -
clone size: -
J gene: TRBJ2-1
V gene: TRBV7-3
CDR3 protein: CASSLTSNGYNEQFF
CDR3 DNA: TGTGCCAGCAGCTTAACCAGCAACGGTTACAATGAGCAGTTCTTC

D gene: -
clone size: -
J gene: TRBJ1-1
V gene: TRBV28
CDR3 protein: CASIGSTGLRTEAFF
CDR3 DNA: TGTGCCAGCATAGGATCGACAGGCCTTAGGACTGAAGCTTTCTTT

D gene: -
clone size: -
J gene: TRBJ2-1
V gene: TRBV9
CDR3 protein: CASSGTTLSYNEQFF
CDR3 DNA: TGTGCCAGCAGCGGAACTACCCTCTCCTACAATGAGCAGTTCTTC

D gene: -
clone size: -
J gene: TRBJ2-5
V gene: TRBV29-1
CDR3 protein: CSVDRGNQEAQYF
CDR3 DNA: TGCAGCGTTGACAGGGGTAACCAAGAGGCCCAGTACTTC

D gene: TRBD2
clone size: once
J gene: TRBJ2-7
V gene: TRBV11-2
CDR3 protein: CASSPTTSGSGFYEQYF
CDR3 DNA: TGTGCCAGCAGCCCGACCACTAGCGGGAGTGGTTTCTACGAGCAGTACTTC

D gene: TRBD2
clone size: once
J gene: TRBJ2-7
V gene: TRBV4-2
CDR3 protein: CASSQETSGSYEQYF
CDR3 DNA: TGTGCCAGCAGCCAAGAGACTAGCGGGTCCTACGAGCAGTACTTC